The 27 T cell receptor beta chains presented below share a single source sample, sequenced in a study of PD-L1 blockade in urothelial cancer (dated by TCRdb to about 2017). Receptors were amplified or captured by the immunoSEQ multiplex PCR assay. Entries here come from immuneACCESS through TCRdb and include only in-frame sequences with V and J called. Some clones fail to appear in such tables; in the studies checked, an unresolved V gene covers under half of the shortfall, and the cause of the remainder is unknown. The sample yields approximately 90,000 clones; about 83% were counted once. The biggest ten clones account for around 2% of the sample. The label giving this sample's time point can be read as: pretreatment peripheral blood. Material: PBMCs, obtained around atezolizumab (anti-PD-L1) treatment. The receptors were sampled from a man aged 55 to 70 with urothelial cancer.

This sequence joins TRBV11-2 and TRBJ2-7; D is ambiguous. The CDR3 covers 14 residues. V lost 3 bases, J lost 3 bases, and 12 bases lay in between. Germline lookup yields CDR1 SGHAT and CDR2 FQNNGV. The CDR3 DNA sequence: TGTGCCAGCAGCTTCGGAAGGAGAGACTACGAGCAGTACTTC. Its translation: CASSFGRRDYEQYF.

The CDR3 region has the DNA TGTGCCAGCAGTTTGACTAGCGGGGGGGTCTACAATGAGCAGTTCTTC. Protein product: CASSLTSGGVYNEQFF. The chain uses TRBV27 and TRBJ2-1, with 14 nucleotides matching TRBD2. CDR1 is MNHEY and CDR2 is SMNVEV in the germline V gene (reference sequence). V was pared by 3 bases and J by 3 bases, with 1 base of the junction left unmatched. The CDR3 has 16 amino acids.

The CDR3 loop reads CASVAGGSGTGELFF. The CDR3 nucleotides read TGTGCCAGCGTAGCGGGAGGGTCGGGCACCGGGGAGCTGTTTTTT. The V call is TRBV10-3, the J call TRBJ2-2; 11 bases are shared with TRBD2. The germline V gene has CDR1 ENHRY and CDR2 SYGVKD. The CDR3 totals 15 residues. Trimming removed 10 bases from V and 4 bases from J; junction bases left unmatched: 8.

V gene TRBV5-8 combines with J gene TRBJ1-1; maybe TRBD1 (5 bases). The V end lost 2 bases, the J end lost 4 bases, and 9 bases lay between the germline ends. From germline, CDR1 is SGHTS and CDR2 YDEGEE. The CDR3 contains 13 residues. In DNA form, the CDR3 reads TGTGCCAGCAGCTTCGGTCAGGGCACTGAAGCTTTCTTT. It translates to CASSFGQGTEAFF.

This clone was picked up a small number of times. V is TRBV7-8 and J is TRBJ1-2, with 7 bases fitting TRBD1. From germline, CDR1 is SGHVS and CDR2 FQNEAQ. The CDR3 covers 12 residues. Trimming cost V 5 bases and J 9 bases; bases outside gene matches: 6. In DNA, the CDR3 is TGTGCCAGCAGCGCACAGGGGAGGAGCTACACCTTC. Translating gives CASSAQGRSYTF.

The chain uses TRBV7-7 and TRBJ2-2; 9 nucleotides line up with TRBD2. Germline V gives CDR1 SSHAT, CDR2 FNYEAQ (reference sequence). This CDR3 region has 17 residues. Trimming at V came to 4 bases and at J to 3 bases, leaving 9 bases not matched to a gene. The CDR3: CASSSRGSGGHTGELFF. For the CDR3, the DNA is TGTGCCAGCAGCTCCCGGGGTAGCGGGGGTCACACCGGGGAGCTGTTTTTT.

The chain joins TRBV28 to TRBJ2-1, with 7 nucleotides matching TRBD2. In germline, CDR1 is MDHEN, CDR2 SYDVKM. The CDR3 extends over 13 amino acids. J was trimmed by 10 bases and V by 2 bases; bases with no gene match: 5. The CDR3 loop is CASSLGGGREQFF. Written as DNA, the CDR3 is TGTGCCAGCAGTTTAGGGGGGGGGAGAGAGCAGTTCTTC.

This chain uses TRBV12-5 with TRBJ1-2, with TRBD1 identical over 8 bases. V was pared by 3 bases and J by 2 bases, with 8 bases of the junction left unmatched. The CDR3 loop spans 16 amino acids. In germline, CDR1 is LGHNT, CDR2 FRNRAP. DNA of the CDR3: TGTGCTAGTGGTTTAGGTTGGTACAGGGGGAACTATGGCTACACCTTC. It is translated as CASGLGWYRGNYGYTF.

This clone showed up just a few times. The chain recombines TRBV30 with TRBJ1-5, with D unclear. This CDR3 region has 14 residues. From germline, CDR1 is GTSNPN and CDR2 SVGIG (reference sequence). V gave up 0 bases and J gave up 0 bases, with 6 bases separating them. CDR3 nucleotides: TGTGCCTGGAGTGTACTGAATAGCAATCAGCCCCAGCATTTT. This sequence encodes CAWSVLNSNQPQHF.

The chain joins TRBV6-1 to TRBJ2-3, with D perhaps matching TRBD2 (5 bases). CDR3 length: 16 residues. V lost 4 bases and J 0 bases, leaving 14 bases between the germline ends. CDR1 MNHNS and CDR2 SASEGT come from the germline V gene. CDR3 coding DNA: TGTGCCAGCAGTGCCCTCATAGCGTCTAGCACAGATACGCAGTATTTT. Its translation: CASSALIASSTDTQYF.

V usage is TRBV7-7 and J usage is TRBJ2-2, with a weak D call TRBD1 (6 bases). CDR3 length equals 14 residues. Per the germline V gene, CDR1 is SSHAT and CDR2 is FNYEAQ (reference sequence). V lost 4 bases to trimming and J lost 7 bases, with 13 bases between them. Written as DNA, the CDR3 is TGTGCCAGCAGCTCGGTACAGGGCGGCGGGGAGCTGTTTTTT. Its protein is CASSSVQGGGELFF.

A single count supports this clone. CDR3 DNA: TGTGCCAGCAGCCCCTGGAGGCCGACTAGCGGGAGAAATGAGCAGTTCTTC. It is translated as CASSPWRPTSGRNEQFF. The chain carries TRBV7-2 and TRBJ2-1; 12 nucleotides align to TRBD2. Germline V CDR1 and CDR2: SGHTA, FQGNSA. Trimming at V came to 5 bases and at J to 7 bases, leaving 12 bases not matched to a gene. CDR3 length equals 17 residues.

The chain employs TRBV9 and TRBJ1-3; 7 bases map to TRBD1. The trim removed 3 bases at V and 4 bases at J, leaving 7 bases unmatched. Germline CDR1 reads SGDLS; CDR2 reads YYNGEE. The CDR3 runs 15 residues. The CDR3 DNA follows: TGTGCCAGCAGCGGAAACAGGGGATCCGGAAACACCATATATTTT. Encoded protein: CASSGNRGSGNTIYF.

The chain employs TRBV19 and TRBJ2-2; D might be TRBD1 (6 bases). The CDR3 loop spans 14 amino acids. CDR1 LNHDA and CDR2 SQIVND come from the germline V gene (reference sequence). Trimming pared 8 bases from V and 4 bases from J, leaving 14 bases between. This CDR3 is CASLTGPGTGELFF. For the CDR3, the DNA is TGTGCCAGTTTGACAGGTCCGGGCACCGGGGAGCTGTTTTTT.

The CDR3 here is CASSGPVGGTDTQYF. CDR3 DNA: TGTGCCAGTAGCGGTCCAGTGGGGGGGACAGATACGCAGTATTTT. This rearrangement joins TRBV19 to TRBJ2-3; 7 bases match TRBD2. The V gene end was trimmed by 6 bases and the J gene end by 3 bases; junction bases not matched to a gene: 9. Germline V CDR1 and CDR2: LNHDA, SQIVND (reference sequence). The CDR3 runs to 15 residues.

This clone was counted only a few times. CDR3 residues: CASSQDTGTPYEQYF. CDR3 in DNA: TGCGCCAGCAGCCAGGACACCGGGACTCCCTACGAGCAGTACTTC. The chain employs TRBV4-3 and TRBJ2-7, with a tentative D call TRBD2 (6 bases). With 3 bases removed from V and 2 bases from J, the gap between germline ends came to 14 bases. The CDR3 is made up of 15 amino acids. CDR1 is LGHNA, CDR2 YSLEER, per germline.

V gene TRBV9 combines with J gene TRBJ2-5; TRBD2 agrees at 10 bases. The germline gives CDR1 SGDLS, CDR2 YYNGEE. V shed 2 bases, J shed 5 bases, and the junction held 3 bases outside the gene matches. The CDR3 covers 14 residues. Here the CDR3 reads CASSVRGLAETQYF. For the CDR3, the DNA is TGTGCCAGCAGCGTGAGGGGACTAGCGGAGACCCAGTACTTC.

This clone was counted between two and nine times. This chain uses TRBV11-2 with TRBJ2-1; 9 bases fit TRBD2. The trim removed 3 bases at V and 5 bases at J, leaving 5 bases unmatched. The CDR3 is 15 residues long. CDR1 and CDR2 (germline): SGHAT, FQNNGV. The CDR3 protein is CASSFLAGRDNEQFF. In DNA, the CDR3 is TGTGCCAGCAGCTTTCTAGCGGGAAGGGACAATGAGCAGTTCTTC. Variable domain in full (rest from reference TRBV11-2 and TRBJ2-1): EAGVAQSPRYKIIEKRQSVAFWCNPISGHATLYWYQQILGQGPKLLIQFQNNGVVDDSQLPKDRFSAERLKGVDSTLKIQPAKLEDSAVYLCASSFLAGRDNEQFFGPGTRLTVL.

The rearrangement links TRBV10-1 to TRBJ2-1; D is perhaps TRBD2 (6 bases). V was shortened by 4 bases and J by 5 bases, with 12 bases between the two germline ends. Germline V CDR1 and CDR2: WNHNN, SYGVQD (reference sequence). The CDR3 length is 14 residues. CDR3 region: CASSAGSVDNEQFF. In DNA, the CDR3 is TGCGCCAGCAGTGCCGGGAGTGTGGACAATGAGCAGTTCTTC.

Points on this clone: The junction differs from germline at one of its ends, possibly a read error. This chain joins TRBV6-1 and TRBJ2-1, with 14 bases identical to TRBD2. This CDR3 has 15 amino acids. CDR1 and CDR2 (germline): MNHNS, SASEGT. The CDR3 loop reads CASSDEGLAGAFVLF. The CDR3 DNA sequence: TGTGCCAGCAGTGATGAGGGACTAGCGGGAGCTTTTGTCCTCTTC.

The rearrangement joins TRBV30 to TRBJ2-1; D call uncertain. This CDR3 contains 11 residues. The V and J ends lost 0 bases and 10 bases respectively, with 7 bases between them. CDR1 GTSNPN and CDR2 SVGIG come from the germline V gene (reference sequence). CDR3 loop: CAWSVRREQFF. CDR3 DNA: TGTGCCTGGAGTGTACGCAGGGAGCAGTTCTTC.

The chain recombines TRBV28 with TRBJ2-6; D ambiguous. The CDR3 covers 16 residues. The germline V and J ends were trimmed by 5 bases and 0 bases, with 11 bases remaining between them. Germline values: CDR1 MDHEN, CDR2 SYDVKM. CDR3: CASSADYLSGANVLTF. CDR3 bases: TGTGCCAGCAGTGCGGATTACCTCTCTGGGGCCAACGTCCTGACTTTC.

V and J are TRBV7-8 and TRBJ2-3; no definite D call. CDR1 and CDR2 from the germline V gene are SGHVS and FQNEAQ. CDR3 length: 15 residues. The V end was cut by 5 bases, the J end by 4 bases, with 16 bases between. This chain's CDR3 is CASSPPYPSPDTQYF. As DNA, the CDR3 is TGTGCCAGCAGCCCACCCTACCCAAGTCCAGATACGCAGTATTTT.

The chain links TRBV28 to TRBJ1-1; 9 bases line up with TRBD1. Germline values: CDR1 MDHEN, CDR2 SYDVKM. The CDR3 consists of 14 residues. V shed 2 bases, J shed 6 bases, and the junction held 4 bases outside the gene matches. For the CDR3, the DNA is TGTGCCAGCAGTTTACCGGACAGGGGCGCTGAAGCTTTCTTT. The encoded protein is CASSLPDRGAEAFF.

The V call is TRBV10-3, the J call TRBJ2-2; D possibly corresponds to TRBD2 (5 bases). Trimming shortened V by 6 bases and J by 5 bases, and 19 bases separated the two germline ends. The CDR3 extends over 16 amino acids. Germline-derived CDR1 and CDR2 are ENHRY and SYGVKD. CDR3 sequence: CAIRSTGRLTTGELFF. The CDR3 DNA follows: TGTGCCATCAGATCCACGGGGAGACTAACAACCGGGGAGCTGTTTTTT.

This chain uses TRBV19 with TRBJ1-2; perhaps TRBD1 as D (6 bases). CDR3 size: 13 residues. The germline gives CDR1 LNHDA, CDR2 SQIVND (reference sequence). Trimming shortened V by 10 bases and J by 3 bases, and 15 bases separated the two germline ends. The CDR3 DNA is TGTGCCACCCGGCGGTCAGGGGACTATGGCTACACCTTC. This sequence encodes CATRRSGDYGYTF. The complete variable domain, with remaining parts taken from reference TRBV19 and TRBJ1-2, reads DGGITQSPKYLFRKEGQNVTLSCEQNLNHDAMYWYRQDPGQGLRLIYYSQIVNDFQKGDIAEGYSVSREKKESFPLTVTSAQKNPTAFYLCATRRSGDYGYTFGSGTRLTVV.

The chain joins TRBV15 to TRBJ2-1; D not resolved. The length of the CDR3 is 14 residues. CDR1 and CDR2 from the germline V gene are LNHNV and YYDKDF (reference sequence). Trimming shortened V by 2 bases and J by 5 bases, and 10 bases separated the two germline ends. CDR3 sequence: CATSRSNRDNEQFF. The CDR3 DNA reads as TGTGCCACCAGCAGATCAAACCGCGACAATGAGCAGTTCTTC.